This is a list of T cell receptor beta chains from one sample in a study of shared clonotypes between healthy human individuals. Measured with immunoSEQ multiplex PCR; TCRdb has only the in-frame clones, and not every one. Of 800,000 to 950,000 clones listed, 96% are singletons. Input material: naive CD8+ T cells sorted from blood. All receptors come from a man younger than 45 in good health. Each CDR3 is given with its conserved first and last residue. D genes are given only for firm matches. Size is omitted from some rows. Given values are once, few, many or a class for expanded clones.

V gene	D gene	clone size	J gene	CDR3 protein	CDR3 DNA
TRBV9	TRBD1	once	TRBJ1-3	CASSPGQGVSFSGNTIYF	TGTGCCAGCAGTCCGGGACAGGGAGTTTCCTTCTCTGGAAACACCATATATTTT
TRBV29-1	TRBD1	once	TRBJ1-1	CSVRSRHRGGSTEAFF	TGCAGCGTACGATCAAGACACAGGGGAGGTAGCACTGAAGCTTTCTTT
TRBV27	-	-	TRBJ2-1	CASGFLGPYDEQFF	TGTGCCAGCGGATTTTTGGGACCGTACGATGAGCAGTTCTTC
TRBV4-3	-	-	TRBJ2-7	CASSQGTVGIYEQYF	TGCGCCAGCAGCCAAGGGACAGTGGGAATCTACGAGCAGTACTTC
TRBV11-2	TRBD2	-	TRBJ2-5	CASSTSGRADWETQYF	TGTGCCAGCAGTACTAGCGGGAGGGCCGATTGGGAGACCCAGTACTTC
TRBV11-2	-	-	TRBJ2-7	CASSTTPGADEQYF	TGTGCCAGCAGCACCACGCCGGGGGCCGACGAGCAGTACTTC
TRBV9	-	-	TRBJ2-1	CASSGTGTGNEQFF	TGTGCCAGCAGCGGAACCGGGACCGGGAATGAGCAGTTCTTC
TRBV9	TRBD2	-	TRBJ2-5	CASSVLGLVETQYF	TGTGCCAGCAGCGTACTGGGACTAGTAGAGACCCAGTACTTC
TRBV15	-	-	TRBJ1-5	CATSRSLGVDQPQHF	TGTGCCACCAGCAGATCGTTAGGGGTGGATCAGCCCCAGCATTTT
TRBV27	-	-	TRBJ1-2	CASSSPQGGNYGYTF	TGTGCCAGCAGTTCCCCACAGGGAGGAAACTATGGCTACACCTTC
TRBV28	TRBD1	-	TRBJ2-2	CASRSGQEYPGELFF	TGTGCCAGCAGGAGCGGACAGGAATATCCCGGGGAGCTGTTTTTT
TRBV9	TRBD2	-	TRBJ2-2	CASSVGTSGSSGELFF	TGTGCCAGCAGCGTAGGTACTAGCGGGAGTTCCGGGGAGCTGTTTTTT
TRBV19	TRBD2	-	TRBJ2-5	CASSISLAGTKETQYF	TGTGCCAGTAGTATCAGCTTAGCGGGGACGAAAGAGACCCAGTACTTC
TRBV11-2	-	-	TRBJ1-1	CASSLDRWGSRGRVDTEAFF	TGTGCCAGCAGCTTAGATCGGTGGGGGTCGCGGGGGCGAGTAGACACTGAAGCTTTCTTT
TRBV11-2	-	-	TRBJ1-4	CASSFSGINEKLFF	TGTGCCAGCAGCTTTTCTGGGATTAATGAAAAACTGTTTTTT
TRBV7-9	-	-	TRBJ2-1	CASSQRPPGSHNNEQFF	TGTGCCAGCAGCCAGCGCCCGCCCGGGAGCCACAACAATGAGCAGTTCTTC
TRBV27	TRBD2	-	TRBJ2-1	CASSLLGLAGDREQFF	TGTGCCAGCAGTTTATTGGGACTAGCGGGAGATCGTGAGCAGTTCTTC
TRBV10-2	-	once	TRBJ2-3	CASSLSSTDTQYF	TGCGCCAGCAGTCTATCTAGCACAGATACGCAGTATTTT
TRBV7-2	TRBD2	-	TRBJ2-1	CASSFGLAEHNEQFF	TGTGCCAGCAGCTTCGGACTAGCGGAGCACAATGAGCAGTTCTTC
TRBV7-9	TRBD2	-	TRBJ2-1	CASSLVAGGNNEQFF	TGTGCCAGCAGCTTAGTCGCGGGAGGCAACAATGAGCAGTTCTTC
TRBV29-1	-	-	TRBJ1-2	CSVEGITRRANYGYTF	TGCAGCGTTGAAGGCATTACTCGCAGGGCTAACTATGGCTACACCTTC
TRBV6-6	-	-	TRBJ1-5	CASSPGGPQHF	TGTGCCAGCAGCCCCGGAGGGCCCCAGCATTTT
TRBV12-5	-	-	TRBJ2-5	CASGLPGRPGTQYF	TGTGCTAGTGGTCTACCGGGACGGCCGGGGACCCAGTACTTC
TRBV4-1	-	once	TRBJ1-4	CASSQEGWQKLFF	TGCGCCAGCAGCCAAGAGGGGTGGCAAAAACTGTTTTTT
TRBV4-1	-	-	TRBJ1-2	CASSPRVSLGYTF	TGCGCCAGCAGCCCCAGGGTCAGCTTGGGCTACACCTTC
TRBV4-2	TRBD2	-	TRBJ2-7	CASSQELNGGLCHF	TGTGCCAGCAGCCAAGAACTGAATGGGGGACTATGTCACTTC
TRBV27	-	-	TRBJ1-5	CASSLTGYQPQHF	TGTGCCAGCAGTTTAACCGGGTATCAGCCCCAGCATTTT
TRBV21-1	-	-	TRBJ2-7	CASSKARLAGGTSYEQYF	TGTGCCAGCAGCAAAGCGAGACTAGCGGGAGGAACCTCCTACGAGCAGTACTTC
TRBV4-3	TRBD2	-	TRBJ2-1	CASSQGTSGHNEQFF	TGCGCCAGCAGCCAGGGGACTAGCGGCCACAATGAGCAGTTCTTC
TRBV19	-	once	TRBJ1-5	CASSITSFDRDQPQHF	TGTGCCAGTAGTATTACGTCCTTTGACAGAGATCAGCCCCAGCATTTT
TRBV10-3	-	-	TRBJ1-5	CAIKTGEGNQPQHF	TGTGCCATCAAGACGGGGGAGGGCAATCAGCCCCAGCATTTT
TRBV29-1	-	-	TRBJ1-2	CSVEAGSYGYTF	TGCAGCGTCGAGGCAGGATCCTATGGCTACACCTTC
TRBV27	-	-	TRBJ2-1	CASSFFPPGDEQFF	TGTGCCAGCAGTTTTTTCCCGCCAGGAGATGAGCAGTTCTTC
TRBV7-9	-	-	TRBJ2-1	CASSPRDMGYNEQFF	TGTGCCAGCAGCCCCCGGGACATGGGCTACAATGAGCAGTTCTTC
TRBV11-3	-	-	TRBJ2-5	CASSRSGGETQYF	TGTGCCAGCAGCCGCTCCGGGGGAGAGACCCAGTACTTC
TRBV27	TRBD2	-	TRBJ2-3	CASSLLGLAGVEDTQYF	TGTGCCAGCAGTTTATTAGGTCTAGCGGGAGTGGAGGATACGCAGTATTTT
TRBV14	-	-	TRBJ1-1	CASSQSDYTEAFF	TGTGCCAGCAGCCAATCCGATTACACTGAAGCTTTCTTT
TRBV13	-	-	TRBJ2-2	CASSSPASAGELFF	TGTGCCAGCAGCTCCCCAGCTAGTGCAGGGGAGCTGTTTTTT
TRBV27	-	-	TRBJ1-1	CASSLGLNTEAFF	TGTGCCAGCAGTTTAGGGTTGAACACTGAAGCTTTCTTT
TRBV29-1	-	-	TRBJ2-1	CSVTGYYNEQFF	TGCAGCGTAACAGGGTACTACAATGAGCAGTTCTTC
TRBV19	TRBD1	once	TRBJ2-3	CASSITVRQGITDTQYF	TGTGCCAGTAGTATAACCGTACGACAGGGTATTACAGATACGCAGTATTTT
TRBV11-2	TRBD2	-	TRBJ2-3	CASSLGAGSVDTQYF	TGTGCCAGCAGCTTAGGAGCGGGATCTGTAGATACGCAGTATTTT
TRBV28	-	-	TRBJ1-5	CASSFGQDSNQPQHF	TGTGCCAGCAGTTTCGGTCAGGATAGCAATCAGCCCCAGCATTTT